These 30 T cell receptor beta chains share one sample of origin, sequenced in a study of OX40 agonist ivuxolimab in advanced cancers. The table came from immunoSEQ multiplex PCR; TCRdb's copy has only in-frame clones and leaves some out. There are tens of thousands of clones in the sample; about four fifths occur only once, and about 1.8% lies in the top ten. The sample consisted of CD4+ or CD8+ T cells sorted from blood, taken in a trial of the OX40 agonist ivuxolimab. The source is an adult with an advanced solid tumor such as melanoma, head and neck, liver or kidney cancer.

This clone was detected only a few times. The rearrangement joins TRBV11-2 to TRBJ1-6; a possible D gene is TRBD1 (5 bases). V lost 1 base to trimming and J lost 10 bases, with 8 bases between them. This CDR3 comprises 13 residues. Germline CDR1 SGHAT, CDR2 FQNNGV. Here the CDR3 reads CASSLGGESPLHF. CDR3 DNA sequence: TGTGCCAGCAGCTTAGGAGGGGAATCACCCCTCCACTTT.

The CDR3 region has the DNA TGTGCCAGCAGTGAAAAATGGGGCATGGCCTATGGCTACACCTTC. This translates into CASSEKWGMAYGYTF. V usage is TRBV6-1 and J usage is TRBJ1-2; tentative D call: TRBD1 (5 bases). This CDR3 spans 15 amino acids. Germline V gene sequence: CDR1 MNHNS, CDR2 SASEGT. V was clipped by 2 bases and J by 4 bases, with 14 bases between them.

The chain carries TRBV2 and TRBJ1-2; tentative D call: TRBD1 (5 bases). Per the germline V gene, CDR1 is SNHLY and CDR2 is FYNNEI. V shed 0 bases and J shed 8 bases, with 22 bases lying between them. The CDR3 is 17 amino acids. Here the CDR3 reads CASSEALLRVGGSGYTF. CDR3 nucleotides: TGTGCCAGCAGTGAAGCGCTTTTGCGAGTTGGGGGAAGCGGCTACACCTTC.

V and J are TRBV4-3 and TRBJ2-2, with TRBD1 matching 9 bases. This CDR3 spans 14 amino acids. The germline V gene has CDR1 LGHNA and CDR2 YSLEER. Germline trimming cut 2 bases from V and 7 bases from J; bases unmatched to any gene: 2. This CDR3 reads CASSQTGGSGELFF. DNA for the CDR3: TGCGCCAGCAGCCAAACAGGGGGCAGCGGGGAGCTGTTTTTT.

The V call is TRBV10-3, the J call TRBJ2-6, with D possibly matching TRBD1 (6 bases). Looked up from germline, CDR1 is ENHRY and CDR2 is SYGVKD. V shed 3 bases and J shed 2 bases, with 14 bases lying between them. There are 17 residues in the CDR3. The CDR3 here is CAISDWQGSAGANVLTF. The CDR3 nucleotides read TGTGCCATCAGTGACTGGCAGGGGAGTGCTGGGGCCAACGTCCTGACTTTC.

DNA for the CDR3: TGTGCCAGCCGTCCAGGGGCTAGTCCCGTCGAGCAGTACTTC. Protein: CASRPGASPVEQYF. This chain connects TRBV19 to TRBJ2-7; possible D gene TRBD1, 6 bases. This CDR3 region has 14 residues. The V and J ends lost 9 bases and 6 bases respectively, with 21 bases between them. Germline CDR1 LNHDA, CDR2 SQIVND (reference sequence).

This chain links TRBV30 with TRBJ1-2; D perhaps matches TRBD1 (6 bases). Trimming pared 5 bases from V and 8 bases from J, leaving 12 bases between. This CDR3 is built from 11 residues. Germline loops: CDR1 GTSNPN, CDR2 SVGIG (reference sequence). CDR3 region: CAWWEGGGYTF. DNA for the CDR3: TGTGCCTGGTGGGAAGGGGGAGGCTACACCTTC.

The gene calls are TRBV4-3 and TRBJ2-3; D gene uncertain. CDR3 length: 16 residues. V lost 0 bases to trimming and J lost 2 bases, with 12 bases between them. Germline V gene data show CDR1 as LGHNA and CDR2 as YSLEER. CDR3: CASSQDRQIYTDTQYF. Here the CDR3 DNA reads TGCGCCAGCAGCCAAGATAGGCAGATCTACACAGATACGCAGTATTTT.

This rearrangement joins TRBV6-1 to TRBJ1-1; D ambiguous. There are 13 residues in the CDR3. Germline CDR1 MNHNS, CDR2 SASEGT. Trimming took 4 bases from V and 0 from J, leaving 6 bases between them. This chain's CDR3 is CASSVMVNTEAFF. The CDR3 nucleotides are TGTGCCAGCAGTGTCATGGTGAACACTGAAGCTTTCTTT.

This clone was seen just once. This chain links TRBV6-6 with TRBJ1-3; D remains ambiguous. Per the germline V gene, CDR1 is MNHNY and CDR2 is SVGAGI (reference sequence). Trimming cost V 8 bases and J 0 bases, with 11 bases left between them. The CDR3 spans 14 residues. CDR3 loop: CASRIGSSGNTIYF. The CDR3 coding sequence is TGTGCCAGCCGCATTGGTAGCTCTGGAAACACCATATATTTT.

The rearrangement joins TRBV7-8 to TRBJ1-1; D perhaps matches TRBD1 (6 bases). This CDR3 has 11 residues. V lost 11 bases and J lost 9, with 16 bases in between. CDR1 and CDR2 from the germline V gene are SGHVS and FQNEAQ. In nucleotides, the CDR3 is TGTGCCGGGGGGACCACAGGGAAAGCTTTCTTT. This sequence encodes CAGGTTGKAFF.

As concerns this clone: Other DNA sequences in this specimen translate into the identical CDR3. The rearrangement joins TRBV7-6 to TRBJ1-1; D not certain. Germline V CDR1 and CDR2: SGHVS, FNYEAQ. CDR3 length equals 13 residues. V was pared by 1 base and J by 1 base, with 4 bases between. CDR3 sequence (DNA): TGTGCCAGCAGCTTAGGCCAGAACACTGAAGCTTTCTTT. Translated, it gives CASSLGQNTEAFF.

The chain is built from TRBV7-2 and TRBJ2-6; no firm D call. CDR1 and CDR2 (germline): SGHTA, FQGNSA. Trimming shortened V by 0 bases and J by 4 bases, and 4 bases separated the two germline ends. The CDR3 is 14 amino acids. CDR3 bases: TGTGCCAGCAGCTTAGCGGTGGGGGCCAACGTCCTGACTTTC. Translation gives CASSLAVGANVLTF.

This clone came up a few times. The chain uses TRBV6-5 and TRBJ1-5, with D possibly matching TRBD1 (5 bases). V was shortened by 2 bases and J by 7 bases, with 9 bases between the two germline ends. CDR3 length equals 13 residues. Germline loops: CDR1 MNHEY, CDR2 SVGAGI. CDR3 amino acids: CASSYTKGQPQHF. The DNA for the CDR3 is TGTGCCAGCAGTTACACGAAGGGGCAGCCCCAGCATTTT.

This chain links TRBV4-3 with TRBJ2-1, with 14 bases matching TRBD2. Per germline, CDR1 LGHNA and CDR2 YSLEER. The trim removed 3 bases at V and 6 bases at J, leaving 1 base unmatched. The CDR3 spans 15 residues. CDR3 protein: CASSQTSGGVNEQFF. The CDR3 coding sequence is TGCGCCAGCAGCCAGACTAGCGGGGGGGTCAATGAGCAGTTCTTC.

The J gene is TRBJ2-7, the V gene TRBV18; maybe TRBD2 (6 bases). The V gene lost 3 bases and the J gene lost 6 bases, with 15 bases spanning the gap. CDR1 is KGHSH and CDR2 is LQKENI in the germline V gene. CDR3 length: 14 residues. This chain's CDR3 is CASSPFRGLGEQYF. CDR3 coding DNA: TGTGCCAGCTCACCTTTCCGGGGACTGGGCGAGCAGTACTTC.

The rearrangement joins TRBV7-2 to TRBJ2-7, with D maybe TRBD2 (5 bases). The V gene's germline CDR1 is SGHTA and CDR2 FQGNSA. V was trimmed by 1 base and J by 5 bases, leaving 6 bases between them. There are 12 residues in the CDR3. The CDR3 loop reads CASSLDGDEQYF. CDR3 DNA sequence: TGTGCCAGCAGCTTAGACGGGGACGAGCAGTACTTC.

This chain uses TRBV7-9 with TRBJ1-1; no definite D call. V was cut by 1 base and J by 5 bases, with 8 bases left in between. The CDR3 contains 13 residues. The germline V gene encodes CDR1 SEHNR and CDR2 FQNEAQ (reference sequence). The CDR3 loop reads CASSLDIVTEAFF. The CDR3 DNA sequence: TGTGCCAGCAGCTTAGATATTGTAACTGAAGCTTTCTTT.

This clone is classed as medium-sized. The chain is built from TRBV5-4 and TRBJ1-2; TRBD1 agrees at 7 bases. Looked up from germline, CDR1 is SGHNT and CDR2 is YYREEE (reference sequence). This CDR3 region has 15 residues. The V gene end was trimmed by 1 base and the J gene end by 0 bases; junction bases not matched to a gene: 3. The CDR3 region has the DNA TGTGCCAGCAGCTTGACAGGGACAGCTAACTATGGCTACACCTTC. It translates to CASSLTGTANYGYTF.

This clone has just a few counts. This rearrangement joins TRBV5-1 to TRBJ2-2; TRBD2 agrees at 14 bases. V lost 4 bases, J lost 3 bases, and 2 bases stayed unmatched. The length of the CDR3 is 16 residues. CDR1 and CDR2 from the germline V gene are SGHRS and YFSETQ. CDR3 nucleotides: TGCGCCAGCAGCGGGACTAGCGGGGGTTACACCGGGGAGCTGTTTTTT. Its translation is CASSGTSGGYTGELFF.

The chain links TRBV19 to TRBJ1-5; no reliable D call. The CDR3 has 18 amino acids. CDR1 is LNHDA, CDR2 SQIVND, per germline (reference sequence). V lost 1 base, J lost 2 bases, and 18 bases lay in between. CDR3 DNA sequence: TGTGCCAGTAGTATAGGGTTCCTACTCTTGCAAGGCAATCAGCCCCAGCATTTT. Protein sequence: CASSIGFLLLQGNQPQHF. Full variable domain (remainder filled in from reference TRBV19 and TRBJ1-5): DGGITQSPKYLFRKEGQNVTLSCEQNLNHDAMYWYRQDPGQGLRLIYYSQIVNDFQKGDIAEGYSVSREKKESFPLTVTSAQKNPTAFYLCASSIGFLLLQGNQPQHFGDGTRLSIL.

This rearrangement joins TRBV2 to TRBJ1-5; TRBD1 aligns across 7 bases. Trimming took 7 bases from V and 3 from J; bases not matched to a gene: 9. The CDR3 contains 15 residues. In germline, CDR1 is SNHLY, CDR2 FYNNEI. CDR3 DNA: TGTGCCAGCATTCTAGGACAGGAAGCCAATCAGCCCCAGCATTTT. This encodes CASILGQEANQPQHF.

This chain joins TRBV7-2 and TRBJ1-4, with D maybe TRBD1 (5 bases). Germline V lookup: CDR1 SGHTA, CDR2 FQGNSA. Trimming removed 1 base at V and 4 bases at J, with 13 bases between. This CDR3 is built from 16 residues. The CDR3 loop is CASSLGARGFNEKLFF. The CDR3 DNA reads TGTGCCAGCAGCTTAGGGGCGCGGGGGTTTAATGAAAAACTGTTTTTT.

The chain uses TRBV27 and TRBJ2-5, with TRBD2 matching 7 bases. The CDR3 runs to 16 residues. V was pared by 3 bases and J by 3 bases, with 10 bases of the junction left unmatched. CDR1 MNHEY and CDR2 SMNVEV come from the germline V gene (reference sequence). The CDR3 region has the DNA TGTGCCAGCAGTTTTTGGTGGGGGAGGGGAGAAGAGACCCAGTACTTC. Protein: CASSFWWGRGEETQYF.

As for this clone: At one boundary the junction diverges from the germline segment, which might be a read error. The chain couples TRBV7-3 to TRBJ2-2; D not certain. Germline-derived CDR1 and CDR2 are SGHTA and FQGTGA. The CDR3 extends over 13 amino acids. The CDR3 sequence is CVSSQTHTGELFF. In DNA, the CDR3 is TGTGTCAGCAGCCAGACCCACACCGGGGAGCTGTTTTTT.

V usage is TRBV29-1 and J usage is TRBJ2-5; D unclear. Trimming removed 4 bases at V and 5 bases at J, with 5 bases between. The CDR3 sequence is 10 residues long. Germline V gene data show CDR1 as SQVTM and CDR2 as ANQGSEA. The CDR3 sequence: CSVGFETQYF. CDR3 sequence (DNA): TGCAGCGTTGGTTTCGAGACCCAGTACTTC.

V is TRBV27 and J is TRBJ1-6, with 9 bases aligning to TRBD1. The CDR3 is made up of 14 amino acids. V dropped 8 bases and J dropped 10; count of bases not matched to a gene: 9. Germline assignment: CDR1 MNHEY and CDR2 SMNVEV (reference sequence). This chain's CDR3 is CASGTGLTGSPLHF. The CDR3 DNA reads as TGTGCCAGCGGGACAGGGTTAACAGGCTCACCCCTCCACTTT.

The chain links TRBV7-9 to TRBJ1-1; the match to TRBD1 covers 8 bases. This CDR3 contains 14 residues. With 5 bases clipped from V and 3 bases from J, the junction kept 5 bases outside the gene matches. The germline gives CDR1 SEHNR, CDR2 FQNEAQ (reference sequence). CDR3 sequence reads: CASSSGQGYTEAFF. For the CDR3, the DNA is TGTGCCAGCAGCAGCGGACAGGGATACACTGAAGCTTTCTTT.

CDR3 loop: CASSYPASSYEQYF. Written as DNA, the CDR3 is TGTGCCAGCAGTTACCCGGCTTCCTCCTACGAGCAGTACTTC. V is TRBV6-6 and J is TRBJ2-7; D unresolved. The germline V gene encodes CDR1 MNHNY and CDR2 SVGAGI (reference sequence). The CDR3 spans 14 residues. With 2 bases removed from V and 0 bases from J, the gap between germline ends came to 8 bases.

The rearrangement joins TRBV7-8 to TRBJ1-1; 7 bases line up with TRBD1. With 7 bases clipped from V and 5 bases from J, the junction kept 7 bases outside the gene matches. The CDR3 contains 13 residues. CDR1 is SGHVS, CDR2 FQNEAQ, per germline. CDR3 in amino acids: CASTPGGPTEAFF. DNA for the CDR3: TGTGCCAGCACCCCAGGGGGACCGACTGAAGCTTTCTTT.